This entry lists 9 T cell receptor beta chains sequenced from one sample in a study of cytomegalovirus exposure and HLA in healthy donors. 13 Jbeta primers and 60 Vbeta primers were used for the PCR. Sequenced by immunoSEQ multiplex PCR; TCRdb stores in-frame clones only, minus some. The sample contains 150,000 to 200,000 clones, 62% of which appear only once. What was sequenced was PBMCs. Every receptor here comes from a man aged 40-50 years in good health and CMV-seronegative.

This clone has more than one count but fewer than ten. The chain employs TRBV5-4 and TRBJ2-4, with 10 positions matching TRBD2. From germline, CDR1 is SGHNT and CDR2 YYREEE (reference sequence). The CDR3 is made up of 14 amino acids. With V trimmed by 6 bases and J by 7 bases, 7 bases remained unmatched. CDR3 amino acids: CASTLAGGGNIQYF. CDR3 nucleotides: TGTGCCAGCACCTTAGCGGGGGGCGGGAACATTCAGTACTTC.

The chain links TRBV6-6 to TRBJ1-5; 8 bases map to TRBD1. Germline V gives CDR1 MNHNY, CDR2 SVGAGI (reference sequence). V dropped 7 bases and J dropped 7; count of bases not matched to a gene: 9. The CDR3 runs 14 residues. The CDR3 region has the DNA TGTGCCAGCAAGACGACAGGGGTAGAACAGCCCCAGCATTTT. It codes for CASKTTGVEQPQHF.

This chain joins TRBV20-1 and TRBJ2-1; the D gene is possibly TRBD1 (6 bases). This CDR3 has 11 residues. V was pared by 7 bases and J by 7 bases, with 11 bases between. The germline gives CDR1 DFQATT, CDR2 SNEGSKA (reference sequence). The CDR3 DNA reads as TGCAGTGGGGTTAGGGGGAATGAGCAGTTCTTC. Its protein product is CSGVRGNEQFF.

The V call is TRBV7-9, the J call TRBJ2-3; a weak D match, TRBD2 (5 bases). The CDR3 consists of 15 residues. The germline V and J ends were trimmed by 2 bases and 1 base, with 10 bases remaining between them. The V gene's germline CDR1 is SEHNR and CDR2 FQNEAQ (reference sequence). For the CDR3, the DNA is TGTGCCAGCAGCTTACTGAGGGCAGGCACAGATACGCAGTATTTT. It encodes CASSLLRAGTDTQYF.

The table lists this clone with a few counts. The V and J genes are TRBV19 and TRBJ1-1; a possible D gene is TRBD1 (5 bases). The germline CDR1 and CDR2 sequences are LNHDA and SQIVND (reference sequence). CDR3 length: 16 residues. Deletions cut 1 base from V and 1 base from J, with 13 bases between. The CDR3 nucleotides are TGTGCCAGTAGTATAGTCCCGGGGGTTTGGAACACTGAAGCTTTCTTT. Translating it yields CASSIVPGVWNTEAFF.

CDR3 residues: CASRGGGPGNTIYF. The CDR3 DNA reads TGTGCCAGCAGAGGTGGAGGGCCCGGAAACACCATATATTTT. The rearrangement links TRBV9 to TRBJ1-3, with D hard to call. The CDR3 is 14 residues long. The V end lost 5 bases, the J end lost 4 bases, and 13 bases lay between the germline ends. Germline CDR1 and CDR2: SGDLS and YYNGEE. Full variable domain (rest looked up from reference TRBV9 and TRBJ1-3): DSGVTQTPKHLITATGQRVTLRCSPRSGDLSVYWYQQSLDQGLQFLIQYYNGEERAKGNILERFSAQQFPDLHSELNLSSLELGDSALYFCASRGGGPGNTIYFGEGSWLTVV.

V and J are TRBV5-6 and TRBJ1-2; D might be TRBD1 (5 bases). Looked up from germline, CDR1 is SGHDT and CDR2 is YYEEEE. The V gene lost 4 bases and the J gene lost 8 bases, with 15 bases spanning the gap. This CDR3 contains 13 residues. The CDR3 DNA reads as TGTGCCAGCAGCCTATGGGTAGGGGAAGGCTACACCTTC. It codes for CASSLWVGEGYTF.

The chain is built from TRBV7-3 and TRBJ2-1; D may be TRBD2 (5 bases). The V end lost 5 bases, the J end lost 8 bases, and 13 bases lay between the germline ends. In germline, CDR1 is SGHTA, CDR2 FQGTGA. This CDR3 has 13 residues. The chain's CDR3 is CASSPPDSHEQFF. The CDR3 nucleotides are TGTGCCAGCAGCCCACCGGACTCACATGAGCAGTTCTTC.

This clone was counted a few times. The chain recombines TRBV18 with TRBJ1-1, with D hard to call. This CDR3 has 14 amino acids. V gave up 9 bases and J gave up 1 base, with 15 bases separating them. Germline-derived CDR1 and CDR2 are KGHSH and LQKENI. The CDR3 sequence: CARARRGGNTEAFF. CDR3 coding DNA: TGTGCCAGGGCAAGGCGGGGAGGGAACACTGAAGCTTTCTTT.